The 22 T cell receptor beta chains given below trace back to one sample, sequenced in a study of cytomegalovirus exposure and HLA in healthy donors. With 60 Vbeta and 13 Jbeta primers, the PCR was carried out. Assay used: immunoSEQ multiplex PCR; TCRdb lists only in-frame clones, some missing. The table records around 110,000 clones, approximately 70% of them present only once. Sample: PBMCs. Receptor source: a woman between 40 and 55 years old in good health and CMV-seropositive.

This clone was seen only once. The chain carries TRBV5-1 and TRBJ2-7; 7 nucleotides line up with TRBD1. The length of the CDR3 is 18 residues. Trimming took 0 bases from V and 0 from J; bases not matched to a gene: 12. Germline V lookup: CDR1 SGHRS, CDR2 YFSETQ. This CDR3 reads CASSLGYGGQASSYEQYF. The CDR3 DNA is TGCGCCAGCAGCTTGGGATACGGCGGACAGGCGAGCTCCTACGAGCAGTACTTC.

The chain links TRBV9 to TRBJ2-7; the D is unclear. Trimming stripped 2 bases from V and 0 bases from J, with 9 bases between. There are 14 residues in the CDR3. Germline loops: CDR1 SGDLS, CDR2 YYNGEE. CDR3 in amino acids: CASSVTGSSYEQYF. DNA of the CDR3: TGTGCCAGCAGCGTCACGGGTAGCTCCTACGAGCAGTACTTC.

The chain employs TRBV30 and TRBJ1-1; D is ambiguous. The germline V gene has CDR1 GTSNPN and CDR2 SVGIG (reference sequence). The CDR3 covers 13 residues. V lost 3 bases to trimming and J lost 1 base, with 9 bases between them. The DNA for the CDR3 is TGTGCCTGGAGGGCACAGCCGAACACTGAAGCTTTCTTT. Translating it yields CAWRAQPNTEAFF.

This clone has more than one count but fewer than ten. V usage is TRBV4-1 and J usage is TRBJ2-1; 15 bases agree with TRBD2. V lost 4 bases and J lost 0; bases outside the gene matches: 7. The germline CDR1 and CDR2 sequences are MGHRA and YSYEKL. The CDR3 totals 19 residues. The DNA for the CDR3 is TGCGCCAGCAGCCCCGGACTAGCGGGAGGGCTGAGCTCCTACAATGAGCAGTTCTTC. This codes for CASSPGLAGGLSSYNEQFF.

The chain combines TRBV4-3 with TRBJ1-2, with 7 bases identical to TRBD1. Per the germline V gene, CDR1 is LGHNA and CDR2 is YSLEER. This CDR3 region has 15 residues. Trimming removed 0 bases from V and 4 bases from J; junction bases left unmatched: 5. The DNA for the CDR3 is TGCGCCAGCAGCCAAGAGGAGGGGGCGGGCTATGGCTACACCTTC. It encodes CASSQEEGAGYGYTF.

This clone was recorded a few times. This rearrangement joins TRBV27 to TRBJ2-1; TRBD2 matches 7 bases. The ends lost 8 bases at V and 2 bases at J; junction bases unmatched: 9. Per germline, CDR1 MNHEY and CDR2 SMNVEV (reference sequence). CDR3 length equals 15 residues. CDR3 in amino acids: CASSPELAAYNEQFF. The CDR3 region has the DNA TGTGCCAGCTCCCCGGAGCTAGCGGCCTACAATGAGCAGTTCTTC.

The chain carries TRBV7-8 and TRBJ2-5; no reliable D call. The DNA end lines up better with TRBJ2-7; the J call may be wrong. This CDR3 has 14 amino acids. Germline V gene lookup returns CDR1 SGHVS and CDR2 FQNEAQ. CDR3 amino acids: CASSLTTVNYEQYF. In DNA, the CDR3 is TGTGCCAGCAGCCTAACTACGGTGAACTACGAGCAGTACTTC.

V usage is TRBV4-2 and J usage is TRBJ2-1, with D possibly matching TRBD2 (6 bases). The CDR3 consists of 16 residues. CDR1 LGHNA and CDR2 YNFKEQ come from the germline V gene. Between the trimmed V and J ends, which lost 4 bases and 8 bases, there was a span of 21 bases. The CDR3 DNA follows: TGTGCCAGCAGCCGTTCGGGGACTTCGTTTGTCCATGAGCAGTTCTTC. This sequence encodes CASSRSGTSFVHEQFF.

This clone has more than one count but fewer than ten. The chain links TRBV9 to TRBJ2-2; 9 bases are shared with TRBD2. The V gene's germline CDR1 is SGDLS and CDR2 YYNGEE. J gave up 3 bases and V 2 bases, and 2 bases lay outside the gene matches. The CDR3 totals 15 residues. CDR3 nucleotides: TGTGCCAGCAGCGTCACTAGCGGGTACACCGGGGAGCTGTTTTTT. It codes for CASSVTSGYTGELFF.

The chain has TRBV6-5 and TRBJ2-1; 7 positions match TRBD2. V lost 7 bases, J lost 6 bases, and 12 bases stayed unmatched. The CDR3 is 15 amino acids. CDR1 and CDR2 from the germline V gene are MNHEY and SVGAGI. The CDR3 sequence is CASTPLAAGTNEQFF. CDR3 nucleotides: TGTGCCAGCACCCCCCTAGCGGCAGGCACCAATGAGCAGTTCTTC.

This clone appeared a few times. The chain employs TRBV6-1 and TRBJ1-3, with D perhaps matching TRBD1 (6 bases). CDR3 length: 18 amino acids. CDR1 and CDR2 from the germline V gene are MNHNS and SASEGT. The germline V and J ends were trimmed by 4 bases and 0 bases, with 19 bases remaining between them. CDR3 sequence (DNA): TGTGCCAGCAGTGGCAGGGGAGGGCGGGGCGGCTCTGGAAACACCATATATTTT. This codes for CASSGRGGRGGSGNTIYF.

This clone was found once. CDR3 nucleotide sequence: TGTGCCAGCAGGGAAAGCGGCTACGAGCAGTACTTC. It encodes CASRESGYEQYF. The chain links TRBV7-9 to TRBJ2-7, with a possible D match to TRBD2 (5 bases). Germline V gives CDR1 SEHNR, CDR2 FQNEAQ (reference sequence). V was pared by 6 bases and J by 3 bases, with 9 bases between. The CDR3 has 12 amino acids. Combining the CDR3 with reference TRBV7-9 and TRBJ2-7 gives the whole variable domain DTGVSQNPRHKITKRGQNVTFRCDPISEHNRLYWYRQTLGQGPEFLTYFQNEAQLEKSRLLSDRFSAERPKGSFSTLEIQRTEQGDSAMYLCASRESGYEQYFGPGTRLTVT.

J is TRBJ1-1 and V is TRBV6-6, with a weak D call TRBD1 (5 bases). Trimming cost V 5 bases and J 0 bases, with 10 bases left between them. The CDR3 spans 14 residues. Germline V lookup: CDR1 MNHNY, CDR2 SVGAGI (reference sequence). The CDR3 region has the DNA TGTGCCAGCAGTGGGGGGAGCCTGAACACTGAAGCTTTCTTT. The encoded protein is CASSGGSLNTEAFF.

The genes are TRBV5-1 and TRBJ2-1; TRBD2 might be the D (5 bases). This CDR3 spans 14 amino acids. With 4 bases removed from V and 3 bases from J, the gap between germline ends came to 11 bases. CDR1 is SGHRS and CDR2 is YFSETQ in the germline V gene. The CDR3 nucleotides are TGCGCCAGCAGCCTATACCGGGACTACAATGAGCAGTTCTTC. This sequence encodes CASSLYRDYNEQFF.

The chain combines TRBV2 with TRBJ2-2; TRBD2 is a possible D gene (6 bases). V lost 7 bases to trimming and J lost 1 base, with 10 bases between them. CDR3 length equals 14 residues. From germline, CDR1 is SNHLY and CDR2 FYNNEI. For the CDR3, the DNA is TGTGCCAGCAAGGCTAGCGAGAACACCGGGGAGCTGTTTTTT. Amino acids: CASKASENTGELFF.

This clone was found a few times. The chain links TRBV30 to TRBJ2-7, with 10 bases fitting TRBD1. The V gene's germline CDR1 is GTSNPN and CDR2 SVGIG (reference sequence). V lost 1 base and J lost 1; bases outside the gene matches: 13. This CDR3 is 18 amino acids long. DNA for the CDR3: TGTGCCTGGAGTGGATGGACAGGGGGTCCTGAGATTTCCTACGAGCAGTACTTC. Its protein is CAWSGWTGGPEISYEQYF.

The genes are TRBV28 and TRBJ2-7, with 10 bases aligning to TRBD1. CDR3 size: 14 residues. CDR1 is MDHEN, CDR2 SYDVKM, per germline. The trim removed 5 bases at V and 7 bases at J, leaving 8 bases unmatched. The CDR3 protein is CASSLRDRGEEQYF. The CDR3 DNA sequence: TGTGCCAGCAGTCTCCGGGACAGGGGTGAGGAGCAGTACTTC.

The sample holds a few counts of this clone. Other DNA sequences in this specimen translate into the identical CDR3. The CDR3 nucleotides read TGTGCCAGCAGTGAACCGGGAGGACGGGAAAAACTGTTTTTT. Translated: CASSEPGGREKLFF. The genes are TRBV25-1 and TRBJ1-4; no definite D call. The CDR3 extends over 14 amino acids. V was shortened by 2 bases and J by 8 bases, with 12 bases between the two germline ends. CDR1 is MGHDK, CDR2 SYGVNS, per germline.

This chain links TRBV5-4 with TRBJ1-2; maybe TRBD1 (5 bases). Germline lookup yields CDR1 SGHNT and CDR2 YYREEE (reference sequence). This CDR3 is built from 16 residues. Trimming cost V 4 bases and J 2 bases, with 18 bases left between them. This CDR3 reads CASSPGLGGRNYGYTF. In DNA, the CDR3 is TGTGCCAGCAGCCCGGGGCTGGGGGGACGAAACTATGGCTACACCTTC.

CDR3 in DNA: TGTGCCAGCAGCTTGGGGACTAACCTCTACAATGAGCAGTTCTTC. Its protein product is CASSLGTNLYNEQFF. The rearrangement links TRBV5-4 to TRBJ2-1, with D maybe TRBD2 (6 bases). CDR1 and CDR2 from the germline V gene are SGHNT and YYREEE (reference sequence). The CDR3 has 15 amino acids. V lost 0 bases and J 3 bases, leaving 10 bases between the germline ends.

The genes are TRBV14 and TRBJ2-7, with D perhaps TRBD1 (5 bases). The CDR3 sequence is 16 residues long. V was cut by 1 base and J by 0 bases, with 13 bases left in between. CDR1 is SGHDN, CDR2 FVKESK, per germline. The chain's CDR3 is CASSQVGRTFSYEQYF. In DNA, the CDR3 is TGTGCCAGCAGCCAAGTGGGAAGGACATTCTCCTACGAGCAGTACTTC. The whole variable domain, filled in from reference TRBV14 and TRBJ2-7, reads EAGVTQFPSHSVIEKGQTVTLRCDPISGHDNLYWYRRVMGKEIKFLLHFVKESKQDESGMPNNRFLAERTGGTYSTLKVQPAELEDSGVYFCASSQVGRTFSYEQYFGPGTRLTVT.

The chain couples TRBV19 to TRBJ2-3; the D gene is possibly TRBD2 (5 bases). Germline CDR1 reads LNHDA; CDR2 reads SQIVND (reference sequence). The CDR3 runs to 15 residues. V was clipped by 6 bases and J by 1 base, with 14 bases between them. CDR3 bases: TGTGCCAGTAGACGAACTAGTGCTGGCACAGATACGCAGTATTTT. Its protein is CASRRTSAGTDTQYF.